This T cell receptor (beta chain) appears in the sequencing data of a study of T cells in localized non-small cell lung cancer. Findings and caveats of the study: Adjacent uninvolved lung had the highest clonality, suggesting focused antigen responses. There was an association of higher blood T cell density with longer overall survival. Adjacent lung exhibited a median of 57 among the 100 most abundant tumor clones. Because sequencing included only one region (of the tumor), heterogeneity remains possible.

Germline assignment: CDR1 MNHEY and CDR2 SVGAGI. Unmatched junction bases numbered 5, after V lost 6 bases and J lost 2 bases. The CDR3 is 15 amino acids. TCRdb's table, derived via immunoSEQ multiplex PCR, lists solely in-frame clones and lacks some. The sample has about 79,000 clones, 88% seen once. This clone has only one observation. Its matching antigen is unknown. The TCR comes from a woman aged 40-69 years with stage I squamous cell lung carcinoma. The sample consisted of peripheral blood, taken before any cancer treatment. The chain is built from TRBV6-5 and TRBJ2-5, with TRBD2 matching over 11 bases. This CDR3 reads CASRHSGGGQETQYF. The CDR3 DNA reads TGTGCCAGCAGACATAGCGGGGGGGGACAAGAGACCCAGTACTTC.